This T cell receptor beta chain was sequenced for a study of T cells in localized non-small cell lung cancer. This CDR3 is built from 16 residues. J gave up 5 bases and V 4 bases, and 9 bases lay outside the gene matches. Germline loops: CDR1 MNHNS, CDR2 SASEGT. This table comes from immunoSEQ multiplex PCR, and its TCRdb copy is limited to in-frame clones, with some not included. The data contain 30,000 to 35,000 clones, about 90% of them singletons. The chain has TRBV6-1 and TRBJ2-1; 9 bases are a match to TRBD1. This receptor was obtained from a female donor of 60 years or more with stage I lung adenocarcinoma. The sequencing used peripheral blood, collected before any cancer treatment. The CDR3 DNA follows: TGTGCCAGCAGTGTTCGACCGGGACAGGGCCACAATGAGCAGTTCTTC. Amino acids: CASSVRPGQGHNEQFF.